The clone carrying this T cell receptor (beta chain) occurred once. Its cognate antigen is unknown. What was sequenced were expressed TCRB transcripts, since all of the isolated RNA had been reverse transcribed. Measured with immunoSEQ multiplex PCR; TCRdb has only the in-frame clones, and not every one. The repertoire includes approximately 43,000 clones, 60% to 75% of them detected once, and under 2% sits in the top ten. Germline-derived CDR1 and CDR2 are SGHAT and FQDESV (reference sequence). Unmatched junction bases numbered 6, after V lost 5 bases and J lost 2 bases. The CDR3 covers 14 residues. These data come from a study of beta chain features in type 1 diabetes. Overall study findings and caveats: PCR might pick shorter templates more often, in the same way for patients and controls. People with Type 1 diabetes carried modestly yet significantly shorter TCRB CDR3s in all four CD4+ subsets.

The chain uses TRBV11-1 and TRBJ2-7; TRBD1 agrees at 7 bases. Sequenced: Tregs from blood. This TCR derives from a man aged 30-40 years with type 1 diabetes. Some clones in this sample may be carry-over from other donors' samples. The CDR3 nucleotides are TGTGCCAGCAGCACGGGACAGTGGACCTACGAGCAGTACTTC. This sequence encodes CASSTGQWTYEQYF. Complete variable domain (other parts from reference TRBV11-1 and TRBJ2-7): EAEVAQSPRYKITEKSQAVAFWCDPISGHATLYWYRQILGQGPELLVQFQDESVVDDSQLPKDRFSAERLKGVDSTLKIQPAELGDSAMYLCASSTGQWTYEQYFGPGTRLTVT.